This T cell receptor beta chain was observed in a study of T cells in pancreatic ductal adenocarcinoma. Study results and caveats: No significant tumor-blood clonality difference; means were about 0.11 and 0.078. Tumors hold more CD45RO+ effector T cells, which may bias toward lower diversity. Unique clonotypes were roughly 8-fold more numerous in blood than in tumor.

The selected patients with pancreatic ductal adenocarcinoma had surgery but no neoadjuvant therapy. The CDR3 totals 16 residues. Profiled with immunoSEQ multiplex PCR; TCRdb holds only in-frame clones, not every one. The sample carries some 10,000 clones, 85% to 90% recorded once. Remarks on this clone: Its antigen remains unidentified.

This TCR came from a human donor with pancreatic ductal adenocarcinoma. The sequenced sample consisted of PBMCs. This chain links TRBV21-1 with TRBJ2-1; the listed D gene, TRBD1, was not tested against the DNA. TRBV21-1 is termed a pseudogene. The chain's CDR3 is CASSKNRGRPYNEQFF. The CDR3 region has the DNA TGTGCCAGCAGCAAAAACAGGGGTAGACCCTACAATGAGCAGTTCTTC.